The T cell receptor beta chain under discussion was sequenced for a study of blood T cell repertoires in COVID-19. Overall study: Sample material is recorded as cDNA or gDNA derived from T cells, B-cell-depleted T cells, or PBMCs.

J gave up 8 bases and V 3 bases, and 12 bases lay outside the gene matches. Germline V gene lookup returns CDR1 MNHNS and CDR2 SASEGT. This CDR3 has 15 residues. Clones were sequenced by immunoSEQ multiplex PCR, and TCRdb holds only the in-frame ones, with some missing. This table has about 170,000 clones, 82% appearing once. What was sequenced was peripheral blood. This chain joins TRBV6-1 and TRBJ1-2; 7 bases match TRBD1. The clonotype comes from a woman in her seventies with acute or convalescent COVID-19. CDR3 residues: CASSEMTGLLMGYTF. CDR3 DNA sequence: TGTGCCAGCAGTGAGATGACAGGGCTCCTCATGGGCTACACCTTC.